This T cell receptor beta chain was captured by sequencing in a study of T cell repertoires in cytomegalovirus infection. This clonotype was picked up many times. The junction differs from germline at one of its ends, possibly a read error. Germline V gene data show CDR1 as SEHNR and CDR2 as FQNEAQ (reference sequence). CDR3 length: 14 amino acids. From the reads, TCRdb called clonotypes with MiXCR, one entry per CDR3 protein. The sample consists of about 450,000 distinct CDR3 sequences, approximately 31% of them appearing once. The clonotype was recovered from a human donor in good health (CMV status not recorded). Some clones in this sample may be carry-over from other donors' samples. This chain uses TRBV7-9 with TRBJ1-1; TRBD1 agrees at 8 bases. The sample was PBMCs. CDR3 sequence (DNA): TGTGCTAGCAGCTTAGGACAGGGCACTCGTGAAGCTTTCTTT. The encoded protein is CASSLGQGTREAFF. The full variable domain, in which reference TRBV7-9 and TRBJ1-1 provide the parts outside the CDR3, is DTGVSQNPRHKITKRGQNVTFRCDPISEHNRLYWYRQTLGQGPEFLTYFQNEAQLEKSRLLSDRFSAERPKGSFSTLEIQRTEQGDSAMYLCASSLGQGTREAFFGQGTRLTVV.